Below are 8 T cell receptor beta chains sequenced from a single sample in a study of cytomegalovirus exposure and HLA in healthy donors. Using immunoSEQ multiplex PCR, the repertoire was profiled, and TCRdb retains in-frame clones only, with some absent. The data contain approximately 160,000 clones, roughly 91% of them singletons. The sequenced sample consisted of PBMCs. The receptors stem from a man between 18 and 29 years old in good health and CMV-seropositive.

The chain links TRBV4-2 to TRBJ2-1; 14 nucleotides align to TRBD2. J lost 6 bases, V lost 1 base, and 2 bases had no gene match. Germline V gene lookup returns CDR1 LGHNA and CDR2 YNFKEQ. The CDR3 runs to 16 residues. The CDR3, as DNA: TGTGCCAGCAGCCAAGCCGGGACTAGCGGGGGCAATGAGCAGTTCTTC. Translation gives CASSQAGTSGGNEQFF.

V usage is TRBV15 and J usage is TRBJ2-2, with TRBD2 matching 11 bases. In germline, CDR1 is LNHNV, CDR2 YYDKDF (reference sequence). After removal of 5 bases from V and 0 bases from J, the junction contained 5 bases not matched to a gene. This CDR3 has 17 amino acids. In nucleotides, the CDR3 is TGTGCCACCAGCCCGGGACTAGCGGAGGCGAACACCGGGGAGCTGTTTTTT. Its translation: CATSPGLAEANTGELFF.

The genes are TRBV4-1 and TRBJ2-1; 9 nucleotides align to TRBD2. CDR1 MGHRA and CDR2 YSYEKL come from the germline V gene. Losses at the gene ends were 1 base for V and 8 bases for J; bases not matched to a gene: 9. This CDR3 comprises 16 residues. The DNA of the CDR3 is TGCGCCAGCAGCCAAGCGCCGAGCGGGGGGAGGGATGAGCAGTTCTTC. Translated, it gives CASSQAPSGGRDEQFF.

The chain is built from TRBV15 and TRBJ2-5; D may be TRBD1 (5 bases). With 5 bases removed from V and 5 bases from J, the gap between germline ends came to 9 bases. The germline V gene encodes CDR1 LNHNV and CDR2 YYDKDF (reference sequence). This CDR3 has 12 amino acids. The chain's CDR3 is CATSAGLETQYF. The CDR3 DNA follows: TGTGCCACCAGCGCAGGGTTGGAGACCCAGTACTTC.

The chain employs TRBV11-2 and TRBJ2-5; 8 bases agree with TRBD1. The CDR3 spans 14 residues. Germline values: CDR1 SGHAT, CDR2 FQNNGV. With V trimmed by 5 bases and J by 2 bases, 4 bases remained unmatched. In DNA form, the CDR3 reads TGTGCCAGCAGCAGAACAGGGGGTCAAGAGACCCAGTACTTC. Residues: CASSRTGGQETQYF.

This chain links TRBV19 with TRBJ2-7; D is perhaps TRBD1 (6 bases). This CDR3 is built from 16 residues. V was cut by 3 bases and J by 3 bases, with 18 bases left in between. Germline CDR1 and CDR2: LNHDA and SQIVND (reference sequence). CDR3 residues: CASSISVGQGLYEQYF. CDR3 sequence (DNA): TGTGCCAGTAGTATCTCGGTTGGGCAGGGGCTCTACGAGCAGTACTTC.

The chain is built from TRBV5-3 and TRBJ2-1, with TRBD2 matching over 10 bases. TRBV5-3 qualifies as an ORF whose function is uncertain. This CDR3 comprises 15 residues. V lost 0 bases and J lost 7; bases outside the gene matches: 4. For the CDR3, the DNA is TGTGCCAGAAGCTTGGTTAGCGGGGGGCGTAATGAGCAGTTCTTC. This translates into CARSLVSGGRNEQFF.

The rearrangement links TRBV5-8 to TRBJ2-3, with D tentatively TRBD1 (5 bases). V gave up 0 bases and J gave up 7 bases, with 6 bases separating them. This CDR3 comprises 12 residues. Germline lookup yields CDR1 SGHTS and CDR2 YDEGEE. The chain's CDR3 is CASSLGQNTQYF. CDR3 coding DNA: TGTGCCAGCAGCTTGGGACAGAATACGCAGTATTTT.